The source of this T cell receptor beta chain is a study of beta chain features in type 1 diabetes. Study observations and caveats: A moderate, significant TCRB CDR3 shortening appeared in type 1 diabetes across four CD4+ subsets. Among type 1 diabetes patients, VDJ junctions had fewer insertions and more deletions. Whether TCRB rearrangement is influenced by HLA type went unresolved here.

For this clone: Its antigen is as yet unknown.

As every portion of the isolated RNA was reverse transcribed, the sequencing read expressed TCRB transcripts. The data were produced by immunoSEQ multiplex PCR, yet TCRdb's version contains in-frame clones alone and is incomplete. In the table there are 900,000 or so clones, roughly 16% of which are singletons. Sequenced sample: naive CD4+ T cells from blood. The sequence was collected from a woman aged 18-30 years in good health.

The CDR3 bases are TGTGCCATTTGGGGCAGACTCTATGGCTACACCTTC. Protein product: CAIWGRLYGYTF. The chain couples TRBV19 to TRBJ1-2, with D possibly matching TRBD1 (5 bases). CDR1 is LNHDA and CDR2 is SQIVND in the germline V gene (reference sequence). With 10 bases removed from V and 4 bases from J, the gap between germline ends came to 13 bases. The CDR3 runs 12 residues.